This TCR beta chain comes out of a study of tumor-infiltrating lymphocytes in glioblastoma multiforme (dated by TCRdb to 2017 to 2019). Regarding the study in general: To test whether intratumoral genomic heterogeneity fosters TIL diversity, the study jointly examined somatic mutations, TIL diversity and immune response activity. General findings and caveats noted by the study authors: The authors noted that sorting T cells into functional subsets, which was not done in this study, would be a future improvement. Clone frequencies may be distorted by RNA-based TCR sequencing because unequal numbers of TCR transcripts are carried by T cells. Only one glioblastoma patient was included in the TCR and somatic mutation analysis, limiting generalizability.

A modified ARM-PCR protocol with multiple V-beta primers and a C-beta primer was used to build TCRB libraries from RNA via three nested multiplex PCR rounds. Starting from 0.5 to 0.55 ug of total RNA, TCRB-specific cDNA was synthesized using ProtoScript II Reverse Transcriptase and a C-beta primer. No unique molecular identifiers were described for the TCRB libraries. The third PCR added barcodes and adapters over 25 cycles with Deep VentR (exo-) polymerase, followed by gel purification of 250-500 bp bands. TCRB libraries were sequenced on an Illumina HiSeq 2500 with 250 bp paired-end reads. Per the source publication's procedure: The reads were cleaned with Trimmomatic, merged with FLASH and assigned V, D and J segments with MiGEC before being analyzed in VDJtools. VDJtools was used to calculate the Shannon-Wiener diversity index, which quantified repertoire diversity. The raw public reads went through TCRdb reprocessing: fastp at Q25, MiXCR clone calling, in-frame beta chains kept. Rows with a matching CDR3 protein are joined into one entry that keeps the most common DNA and genes. TCRdb, rather than the study authors, made the V and J calls. For this sample there are approximately 10,000 distinct CDR3 sequences; less than 80% appear just once. Roughly 51% of the sample is held by the ten biggest clonotypes.

Germline trimming amounts to 6 bases on V and 3 bases on J, with 4 as the count of junction bases outside the gene matches. The CDR3 covers 13 residues, taking in both the cysteine and the phenylalanine. Only the CDR3 region is kept as DNA, spanning 39 bases read in frame from base 1. The germline V gene (reference sequence) gives CDR1 as DFQATT and CDR2 as SNEGSKA. The AllPrep DNA/RNA mini kit was used to purify genomic DNA and total RNA simultaneously from each of the 9 to 10 tumor samples. All RNA had OD 260/280 ratios above 1.9 and RNA integrity numbers above 6.5. Only a few counts were recorded for this clonotype. What antigen it recognizes has not been identified. Base qualities were left out, and no much larger clone turns up one base away.

The TCR sequence derives from a male donor with glioblastoma. Rearrangement joined TRBV20-1 to TRBJ1-2; TRBD1 matches 10 bases in the middle. The material sequenced was brain tumor tissue. Here the CDR3 is given as CSAGDRGDYGYTF. The base sequence is TGCAGTGCAGGGGACAGGGGAGACTATGGCTACACCTTC.